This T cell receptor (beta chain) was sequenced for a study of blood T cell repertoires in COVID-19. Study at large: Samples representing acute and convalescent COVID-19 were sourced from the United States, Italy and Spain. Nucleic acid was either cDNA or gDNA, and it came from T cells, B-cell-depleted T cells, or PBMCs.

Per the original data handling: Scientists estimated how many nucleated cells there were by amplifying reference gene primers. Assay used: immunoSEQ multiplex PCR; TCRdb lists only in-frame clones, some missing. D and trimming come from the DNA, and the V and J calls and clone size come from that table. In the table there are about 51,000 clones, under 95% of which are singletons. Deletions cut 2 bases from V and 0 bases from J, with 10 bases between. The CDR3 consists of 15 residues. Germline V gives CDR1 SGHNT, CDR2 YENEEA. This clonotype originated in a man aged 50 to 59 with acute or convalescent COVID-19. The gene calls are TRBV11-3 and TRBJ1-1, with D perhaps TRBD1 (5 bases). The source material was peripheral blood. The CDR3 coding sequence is TGTGCCAGCAGCTTATCTTCAGGGATGAACACTGAAGCTTTCTTT. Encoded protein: CASSLSSGMNTEAFF.